These 26 T cell receptor beta chains came from one sample sequenced in a study of early T cells in non-severe SARS-CoV-2 infection. TCRdb ran MiXCR on the 5' RACE reads and lists one entry per CDR3 protein. The sample shows 20,000 to 25,000 distinct CDR3 sequences, 5% of them seen only once. Sequencing input: whole blood. These receptors came from an adult who was a healthcare worker with PCR-confirmed SARS-CoV-2 infection or an uninfected control (not recorded which).

The table lists this clonotype with many counts. V usage is TRBV7-9 and J usage is TRBJ2-4; the match to TRBD1 covers 8 bases. This CDR3 region has 15 residues. The J segment lost 0 bases and the V segment lost 8 bases, leaving 6 bases of the junction unmatched. Germline loops: CDR1 SEHNR, CDR2 FQNEAQ (reference sequence). The CDR3 coding sequence is TGTGCCAGCTCCCAGGGGGCGGGAGCCAAAAACATTCAGTACTTC. Protein: CASSQGAGAKNIQYF. Together with reference TRBV7-9 and TRBJ2-4, the CDR3 gives the full variable domain: DTGVSQNPRHKITKRGQNVTFRCDPISEHNRLYWYRQTLGQGPEFLTYFQNEAQLEKSRLLSDRFSAERPKGSFSTLEIQRTEQGDSAMYLCASSQGAGAKNIQYFGAGTRLSVL.

This clonotype was recorded many times. The chain uses TRBV5-6 and TRBJ2-7; D call uncertain. The CDR3 has 13 residues. V lost 0 bases to trimming and J lost 1 base, with 5 bases between them. Germline CDR1 and CDR2: SGHDT and YYEEEE. The CDR3 coding sequence is TGTGCCAGCAGCTTGGACAGATCCTACGAGCAGTACTTC. This sequence encodes CASSLDRSYEQYF.

This clonotype was found a few times. This chain joins TRBV20-1 and TRBJ1-1; D is uncertain. This CDR3 has 14 amino acids. CDR1 and CDR2 from the germline V gene are DFQATT and SNEGSKA (reference sequence). Trimming took off 3 bases at V and 0 bases at J, with 11 bases between the two ends. Here the CDR3 reads CSARGTLMNTEAFF. The CDR3, as DNA: TGCAGTGCTAGGGGAACACTTATGAACACTGAAGCTTTCTTT.

This clonotype occurred many times. V usage is TRBV12-3 or TRBV12-4 and J usage is TRBJ2-3; possibly TRBD2 for D (6 bases). Trimming stripped 5 bases from V and 6 bases from J, with 18 bases between. The CDR3 has 15 amino acids. CDR3 sequence reads: CASSLSTSAGDTQYF. CDR3 sequence (DNA): TGTGCCAGCAGTCTCTCGACGTCTGCGGGGGATACGCAGTATTTT.

By proportion, this clonotype is medium-sized. The rearrangement joins TRBV9 to TRBJ2-6; a weak D match, TRBD1 (6 bases). Germline V lookup: CDR1 SGDLS, CDR2 YYNGEE. V lost 4 bases to trimming and J lost 3 bases, with 14 bases between them. The CDR3 totals 16 residues. Here the CDR3 reads CASSPKTGFGANVLTF. As DNA, the CDR3 is TGTGCCAGCAGCCCAAAAACAGGGTTTGGGGCCAACGTCCTGACTTTC. The full variable domain, rest sourced from reference TRBV9 and TRBJ2-6, is DSGVTQTPKHLITATGQRVTLRCSPRSGDLSVYWYQQSLDQGLQFLIQYYNGEERAKGNILERFSAQQFPDLHSELNLSSLELGDSALYFCASSPKTGFGANVLTFGAGSRLTVL.

This clonotype appeared many times. The genes are TRBV25-1 and TRBJ2-5; weak D call: TRBD1 (6 bases). The CDR3 length is 14 residues. V dropped 5 bases and J dropped 4 bases, with 14 bases sitting between them. Germline V gene lookup returns CDR1 MGHDK and CDR2 SYGVNS. The CDR3 DNA sequence: TGTGCCAGCAGTTTGAGGACAGTAATAGAGACCCAGTACTTC. Translating it yields CASSLRTVIETQYF.

By share, this clonotype counts as medium-sized. This chain joins TRBV7-8 and TRBJ1-1, with D perhaps matching TRBD1 (6 bases). From germline, CDR1 is SGHVS and CDR2 FQNEAQ. CDR3 size: 14 residues. Trimming shortened V by 3 bases and J by 1 base, and 9 bases separated the two germline ends. In DNA, the CDR3 is TGTGCCAGCAGCTTTACAGGGAGGAACACTGAAGCTTTCTTT. Amino acid sequence: CASSFTGRNTEAFF.

This clonotype has only a few counts. The chain employs TRBV29-1 and TRBJ1-1, with TRBD1 matching over 7 bases. The germline gives CDR1 SQVTM, CDR2 ANQGSEA. This CDR3 is built from 15 residues. Losses at the gene ends were 7 bases for V and 2 bases for J; bases not matched to a gene: 13. CDR3 region: CSAKGQPVVNTEAFF. Written as DNA, the CDR3 is TGCAGCGCTAAGGGACAGCCAGTTGTAAACACTGAAGCTTTCTTT.

This clonotype was counted at least ten times. The V and J genes are TRBV2 and TRBJ2-7; D is ambiguous. From germline, CDR1 is SNHLY and CDR2 FYNNEI. The CDR3 totals 14 residues. V lost 2 bases to trimming and J lost 7 bases, with 15 bases between them. CDR3 protein: CASSEFGPQREQYF. The DNA of the CDR3 is TGTGCCAGCAGTGAATTTGGTCCCCAACGGGAGCAGTACTTC.

The chain is built from TRBV5-1 and TRBJ2-2, with 12 bases matching TRBD2. V lost 4 bases and J lost 4; bases outside the gene matches: 8. The CDR3 is 17 amino acids. Germline lookup yields CDR1 SGHRS and CDR2 YFSETQ. This chain's CDR3 is CASSPTSGGLSTGELFF. The CDR3 DNA reads as TGCGCCAGCAGCCCGACTAGCGGGGGCCTCTCCACCGGGGAGCTGTTTTTT.

The table lists this clonotype with many counts. The chain links TRBV20-1 to TRBJ2-1, with TRBD1 identical over 10 bases. V was pared by 4 bases and J by 6 bases, with 9 bases of the junction left unmatched. CDR1 DFQATT and CDR2 SNEGSKA come from the germline V gene (reference sequence). There are 15 residues in the CDR3. The CDR3 nucleotides read TGCAGTGCTATAAGGGGACAGGGGTATCGCAATGAGCAGTTCTTC. Its translation: CSAIRGQGYRNEQFF.

This clonotype has a count of ten or more. CDR3 nucleotides: TGCGCCAGCAGTAACCGCAGGGCTGAGGGCACCGGGGAGCTGTTTTTT. It codes for CASSNRRAEGTGELFF. This rearrangement joins TRBV10-1 to TRBJ2-2; either TRBD1 or TRBD2 may supply D (5 bases each). With 5 bases removed from V and 4 bases from J, the gap between germline ends came to 17 bases. The V gene's germline CDR1 is WNHNN and CDR2 SYGVQD (reference sequence). This CDR3 has 16 amino acids.

This clonotype was seen at least ten times. The chain joins TRBV29-1 to TRBJ2-5; no firm D call. The V end was cut by 6 bases, the J end by 1 base, with 15 bases between. CDR1 and CDR2 (germline): SQVTM, ANQGSEA. The CDR3 loop spans 14 amino acids. DNA of the CDR3: TGCAGCGTGTTTAGTGGTCCCGGCCAAGAGACCCAGTACTTC. Its translation is CSVFSGPGQETQYF.

As for this clonotype: A much larger clone sits a single nucleotide away, making a read error possible. This chain uses TRBV9 with TRBJ1-1, with D unclear. Germline V gives CDR1 SGDLS, CDR2 YYNGEE. The CDR3 covers 13 residues. V lost 1 base and J lost 1, with 5 bases in between. The DNA of the CDR3 is TGTGCCAGCAGCGTAATAGGGAACACTGAAGCTTTCTTT. Translated, it gives CASSVIGNTEAFF.

This clonotype was seen ten or more times. This chain connects TRBV5-1 to TRBJ2-4; 8 bases are shared with TRBD1. Germline V lookup: CDR1 SGHRS, CDR2 YFSETQ. V shed 4 bases and J 0 bases; nucleotides not matched to a gene: 6. There are 16 residues in the CDR3. This CDR3 reads CASSPGQASAKNIQYF. CDR3 in DNA: TGCGCCAGCAGCCCGGGACAGGCGTCAGCCAAAAACATTCAGTACTTC.

This clonotype was seen ten or more times. The chain is built from TRBV11-2 and TRBJ2-7, with 7 bases that match TRBD2. The length of the CDR3 is 14 residues. V dropped 4 bases and J dropped 0; count of bases not matched to a gene: 3. CDR1 and CDR2 from the germline V gene are SGHAT and FQNNGV. The CDR3 here is CASSWTGGSYEQYF. The CDR3 nucleotides are TGTGCCAGCAGCTGGACGGGGGGCTCCTACGAGCAGTACTTC. The full variable domain, in which reference TRBV11-2 and TRBJ2-7 provide the parts outside the CDR3, is EAGVAQSPRYKIIEKRQSVAFWCNPISGHATLYWYQQILGQGPKLLIQFQNNGVVDDSQLPKDRFSAERLKGVDSTLKIQPAKLEDSAVYLCASSWTGGSYEQYFGPGTRLTVT.

This clonotype was recorded at least ten times. The CDR3 nucleotides are TGTGCCAGCAGTTTAGGGGGTGGCTACGAGCAGTACTTC. Translated, it gives CASSLGGGYEQYF. This chain connects TRBV28 to TRBJ2-7; D tentatively reads TRBD1 or TRBD2 (5 bases each). The CDR3 extends over 13 amino acids. V dropped 2 bases and J dropped 3 bases, with 8 bases sitting between them. CDR1 and CDR2 from the germline V gene are MDHEN and SYDVKM.

This clonotype was seen only a few times. J is TRBJ1-2 and V is TRBV6-5; tentatively, D is TRBD1 (5 bases). Germline loops: CDR1 MNHEY, CDR2 SVGAGI. The CDR3 consists of 15 residues. Trimming left V 5 bases short and J 4 bases short, with 17 bases between. The CDR3 loop reads CASSHGTDKLYGYTF. The CDR3 DNA sequence: TGTGCCAGCAGTCACGGGACGGACAAACTCTATGGCTACACCTTC.

V and J are TRBV10-1 and TRBJ1-1; no firm D call. The CDR3 covers 13 residues. Trimming took 0 bases from V and 8 from J, leaving 10 bases between them. Germline V lookup: CDR1 WNHNN, CDR2 SYGVQD (reference sequence). This CDR3 reads CASSESSRLEAFF. Here the CDR3 DNA reads TGCGCCAGCAGTGAGTCGTCCCGCCTGGAAGCTTTCTTT.

The chain recombines TRBV14 with TRBJ2-2; the match to TRBD1 covers 7 bases. The CDR3 has 15 amino acids. Per the germline V gene, CDR1 is SGHDN and CDR2 is FVKESK. The V gene end was trimmed by 1 base and the J gene end by 3 bases; junction bases not matched to a gene: 2. In DNA, the CDR3 is TGTGCCAGCAGCCAAGGAACAGGGGACACCGGGGAGCTGTTTTTT. It specifies CASSQGTGDTGELFF.

This clonotype was seen ten or more times. V usage is TRBV25-1 and J usage is TRBJ2-7; D ambiguous. V was trimmed by 2 bases and J by 4 bases, leaving 9 bases between them. CDR1 is MGHDK and CDR2 is SYGVNS in the germline V gene. The CDR3 is 13 amino acids. The CDR3 coding sequence is TGTGCCAGCAGTGAAGTTGAGGCTTACGAGCAGTACTTC. This codes for CASSEVEAYEQYF.

This clonotype was seen repeatedly, ten times or more. This sequence joins TRBV7-6 and TRBJ1-1; TRBD1 agrees at 7 bases. Germline CDR1 and CDR2: SGHVS and FNYEAQ. The CDR3 loop spans 14 amino acids. J gave up 0 bases and V 5 bases, and 3 bases lay outside the gene matches. This CDR3 is CASSPGGMNTEAFF. Here the CDR3 DNA reads TGTGCCAGCAGCCCAGGGGGTATGAACACTGAAGCTTTCTTT.

This clonotype was detected ten times or more. The chain combines TRBV7-2 with TRBJ2-5, with a possible D match to TRBD2 (7 bases). Looked up from germline, CDR1 is SGHTA and CDR2 is FQGNSA. The germline V and J ends were trimmed by 3 bases and 3 bases, with 14 bases remaining between them. This CDR3 comprises 15 residues. Written as DNA, the CDR3 is TGTGCCAGCAGCTTGCGGGGGCCTCGAGAAGAGACCCAGTACTTC. Its translation is CASSLRGPREETQYF.

This clonotype showed up many times. The genes are TRBV4-2 and TRBJ1-1; D gene unclear. The CDR3 runs to 15 residues. Germline CDR1 is LGHNA and CDR2 is YNFKEQ. Deletions cut 0 bases from V and 0 bases from J, with 8 bases between. Written as DNA, the CDR3 is TGTGCCAGCAGCCAAGATCCCATCATGAACACTGAAGCTTTCTTT. Its translation: CASSQDPIMNTEAFF.

Ten or more counts support this clonotype. The J gene is TRBJ2-1, the V gene TRBV5-6; 7 nucleotides line up with TRBD2. Per germline, CDR1 SGHDT and CDR2 YYEEEE. This CDR3 is 16 amino acids long. V trimming: 3 bases; J trimming: 5 bases; junction bases outside the gene matches: 11. The CDR3 here is CASSWRGTPLHNEQFF. CDR3 DNA: TGTGCCAGCAGCTGGCGGGGGACCCCCCTACACAATGAGCAGTTCTTC.

This clonotype was seen ten or more times. The chain is built from TRBV11-2 and TRBJ1-4; D uncertain. Germline CDR1 is SGHAT and CDR2 is FQNNGV. V dropped 6 bases and J dropped 8 bases, with 13 bases sitting between them. The CDR3 is 13 residues long. The DNA of the CDR3 is TGTGCCAGCAGTACCCCATCCGGGGAAAAACTGTTTTTT. Protein: CASSTPSGEKLFF.